The subject of this entry is one T cell receptor (beta chain). Antigen: not known. Clones were read by immunoSEQ multiplex PCR, and TCRdb kept only the in-frame ones, dropping some. Of tens of thousands of clones listed, under 80% are singletons. This sample is part of a study of CD4 T cells in relation to SARS-CoV-2 and coronaviruses. Naive and memory CD4+ T cells came from enriched cryopreserved PBMCs. This sequence originates from an adult with COVID-19. Sequences were obtained from memory CD4+ T cells from PBMCs, cultured in vitro.

DNA of the CDR3: TGCGCCAGCAGTCCCGTTCAGGGGAGCAGTGGCTACACCTTC. Its translation: CASSPVQGSSGYTF. The chain employs TRBV5-1 and TRBJ1-2, with D possibly being TRBD1 (6 bases). V lost 5 bases, J lost 7 bases, and 18 bases lay in between. Germline loops: CDR1 SGHRS, CDR2 YFSETQ. The CDR3 extends over 14 amino acids.